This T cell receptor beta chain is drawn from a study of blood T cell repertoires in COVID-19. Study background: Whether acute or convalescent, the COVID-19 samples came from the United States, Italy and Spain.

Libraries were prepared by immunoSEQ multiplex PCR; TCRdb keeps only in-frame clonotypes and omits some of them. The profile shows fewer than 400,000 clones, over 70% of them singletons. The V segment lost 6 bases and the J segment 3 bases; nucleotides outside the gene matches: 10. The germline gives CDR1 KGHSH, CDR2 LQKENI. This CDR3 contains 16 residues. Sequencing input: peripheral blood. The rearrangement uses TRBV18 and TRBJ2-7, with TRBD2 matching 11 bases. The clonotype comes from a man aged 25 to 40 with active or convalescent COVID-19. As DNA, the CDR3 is TGTGCCAGCTCCCTCCTCCGGACTAGCGGGCGCTACGAGCAGTACTTC. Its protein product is CASSLLRTSGRYEQYF.